This T cell receptor (beta chain) came from a study of Graves' ophthalmopathy and Graves' hyperthyroidism. As for the study in general: At the time of initial diagnosis and before any treatment, peripheral blood was collected.

The sample holds many counts of this clonotype. RNA transcripts were the source from which TCR beta CDR3 regions were amplified. Investigators did first-round RT-PCR with HTBI primers, then second-round multiplex PCR. TCRdb fed the multiplex PCR reads into MiXCR, producing one record per CDR3 protein. The sample consists of approximately 380,000 distinct CDR3 sequences, over 20% of them appearing once. CDR1 is LGHNT and CDR2 is FRNRAP in the germline V gene. This CDR3 has 16 amino acids. Trimming removed 0 bases from V and 6 bases from J, with 17 bases in between. Someone took the PBMCs out of less than 11 ml of fresh peripheral blood.

The chain is built from TRBV12-5 and TRBJ1-1; the D gene is possibly TRBD1 (6 bases). The sequenced sample consisted of peripheral blood. The TCR comes from a woman under 30 with stable Graves' hyperthyroidism. DNA of the CDR3: TGTGCTAGTGGTTTGGTAACCGGGGGGGCGGTCTCTGAAGCTTTCTTT. This gives the protein CASGLVTGGAVSEAFF.